This entry concerns a single TCR beta chain. This entry is derived from a study of T cell changes during pregnancy in multiple sclerosis. Some clones are missing from TCRdb's copy, which holds only in-frame ones; the method was immunoSEQ multiplex PCR. The data contain approximately 74,000 clones, 88% of them singletons. The sequence derives from a female donor with multiple sclerosis, enrolled in a pregnancy study. This specimen was peripheral blood, taken before pregnancy.

The CDR3 coding sequence is TGCAGCGTTTGGACTTCTTTTAGGACTGAAGCTTTCTTT. This encodes CSVWTSFRTEAFF. The gene calls are TRBV29-1 and TRBJ1-1; the D is unclear. This CDR3 comprises 13 residues. Germline V gives CDR1 SQVTM, CDR2 ANQGSEA. Trimming took off 5 bases at V and 5 bases at J, with 15 bases between the two ends.